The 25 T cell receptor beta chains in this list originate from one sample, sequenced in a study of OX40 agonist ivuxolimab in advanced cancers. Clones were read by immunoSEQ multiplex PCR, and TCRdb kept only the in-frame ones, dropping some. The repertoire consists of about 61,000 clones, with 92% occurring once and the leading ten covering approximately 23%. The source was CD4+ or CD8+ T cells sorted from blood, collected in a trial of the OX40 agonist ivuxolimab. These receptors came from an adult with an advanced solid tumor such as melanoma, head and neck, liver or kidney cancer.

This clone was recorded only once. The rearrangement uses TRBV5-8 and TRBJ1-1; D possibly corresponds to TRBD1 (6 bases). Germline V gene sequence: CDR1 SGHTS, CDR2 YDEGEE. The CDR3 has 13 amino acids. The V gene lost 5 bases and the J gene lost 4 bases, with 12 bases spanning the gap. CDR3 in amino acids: CASSQGLSTEAFF. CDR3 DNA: TGTGCCAGCAGTCAGGGGTTGAGCACTGAAGCTTTCTTT.

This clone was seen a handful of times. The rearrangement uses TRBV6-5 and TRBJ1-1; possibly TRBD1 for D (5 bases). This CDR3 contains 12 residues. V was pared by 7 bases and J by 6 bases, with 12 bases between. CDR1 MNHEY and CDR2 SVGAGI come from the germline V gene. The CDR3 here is CASTALGAEAFF. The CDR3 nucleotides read TGTGCCAGCACTGCCCTGGGGGCTGAAGCTTTCTTT.

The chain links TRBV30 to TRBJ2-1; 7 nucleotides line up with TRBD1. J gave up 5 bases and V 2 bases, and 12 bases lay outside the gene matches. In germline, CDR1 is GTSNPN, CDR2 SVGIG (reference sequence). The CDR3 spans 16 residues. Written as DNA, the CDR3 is TGTGCCTGGAGTCCTCCAGAGTGGGACAGAGACAATGAGCAGTTCTTC. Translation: CAWSPPEWDRDNEQFF.

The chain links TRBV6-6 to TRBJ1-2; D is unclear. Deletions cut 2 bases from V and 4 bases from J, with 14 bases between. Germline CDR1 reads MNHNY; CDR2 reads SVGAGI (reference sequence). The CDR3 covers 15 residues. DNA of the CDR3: TGTGCCAGCAGTTACGGCCCGGAAGGGTTCTATGGCTACACCTTC. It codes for CASSYGPEGFYGYTF.

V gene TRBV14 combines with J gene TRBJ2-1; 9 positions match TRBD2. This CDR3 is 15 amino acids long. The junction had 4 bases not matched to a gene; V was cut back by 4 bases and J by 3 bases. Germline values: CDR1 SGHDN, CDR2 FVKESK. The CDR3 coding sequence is TGTGCCAGCAGCCCGGGACTAGCAATCTACAATGAGCAGTTCTTC. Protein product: CASSPGLAIYNEQFF.

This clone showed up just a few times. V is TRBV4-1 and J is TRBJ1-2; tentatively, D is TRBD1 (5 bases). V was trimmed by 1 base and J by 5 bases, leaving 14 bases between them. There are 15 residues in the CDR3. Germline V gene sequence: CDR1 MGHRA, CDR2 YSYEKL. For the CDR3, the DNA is TGCGCCAGCAGCCAAGGGGGACGAGAAAAATATGGCTACACCTTC. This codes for CASSQGGREKYGYTF.

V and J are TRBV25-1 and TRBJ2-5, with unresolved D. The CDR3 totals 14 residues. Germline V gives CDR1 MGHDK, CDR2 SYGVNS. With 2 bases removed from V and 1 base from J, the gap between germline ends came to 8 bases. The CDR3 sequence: CASSEVATQETQYF. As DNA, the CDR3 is TGTGCCAGCAGTGAAGTTGCAACCCAAGAGACCCAGTACTTC.

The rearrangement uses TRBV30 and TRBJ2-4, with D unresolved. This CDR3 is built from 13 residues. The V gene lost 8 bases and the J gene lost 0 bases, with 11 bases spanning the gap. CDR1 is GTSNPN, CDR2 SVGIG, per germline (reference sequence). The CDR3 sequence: CAGKRIAKNIQYF. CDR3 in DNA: TGTGCCGGAAAAAGAATAGCCAAAAACATTCAGTACTTC.

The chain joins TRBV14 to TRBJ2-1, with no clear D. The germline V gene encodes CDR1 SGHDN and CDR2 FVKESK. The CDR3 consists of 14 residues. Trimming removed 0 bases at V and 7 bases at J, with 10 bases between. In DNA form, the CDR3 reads TGTGCCAGCAGCCAAGATCTGATTACGAATGAGCAGTTCTTC. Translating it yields CASSQDLITNEQFF.

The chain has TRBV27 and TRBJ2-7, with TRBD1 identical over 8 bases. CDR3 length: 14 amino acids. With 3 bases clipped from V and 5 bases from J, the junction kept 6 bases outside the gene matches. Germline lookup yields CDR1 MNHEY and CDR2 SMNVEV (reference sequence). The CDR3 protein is CASSFTGGFDEQYF. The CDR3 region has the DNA TGTGCCAGCAGTTTCACAGGGGGGTTCGACGAGCAGTACTTC.

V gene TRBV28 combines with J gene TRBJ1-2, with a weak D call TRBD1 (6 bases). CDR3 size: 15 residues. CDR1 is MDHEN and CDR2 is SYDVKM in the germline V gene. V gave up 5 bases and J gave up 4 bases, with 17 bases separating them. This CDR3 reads CASSTQQGLGYGYTF. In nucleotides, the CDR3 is TGTGCCAGCAGTACTCAACAGGGACTAGGCTATGGCTACACCTTC.

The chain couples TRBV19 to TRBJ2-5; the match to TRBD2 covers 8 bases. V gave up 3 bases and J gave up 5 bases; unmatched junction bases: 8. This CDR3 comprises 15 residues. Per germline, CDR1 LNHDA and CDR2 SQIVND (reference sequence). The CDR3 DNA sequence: TGTGCCAGTAGTATGGCCGGGGGGGCCTTTGAGACCCAGTACTTC. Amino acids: CASSMAGGAFETQYF.

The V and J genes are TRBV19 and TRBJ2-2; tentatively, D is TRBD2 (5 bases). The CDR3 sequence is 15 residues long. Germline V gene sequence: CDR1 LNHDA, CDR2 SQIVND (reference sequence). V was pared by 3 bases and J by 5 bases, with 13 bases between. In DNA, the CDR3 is TGTGCCAGTAGTATGGTAGCGAGTCCAACCGGGGAGCTGTTTTTT. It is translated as CASSMVASPTGELFF.

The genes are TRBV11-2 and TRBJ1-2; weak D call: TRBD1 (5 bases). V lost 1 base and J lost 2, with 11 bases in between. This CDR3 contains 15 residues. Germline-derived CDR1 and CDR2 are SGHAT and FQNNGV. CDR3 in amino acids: CASSLVGTGNYGYTF. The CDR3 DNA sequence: TGTGCCAGCAGCTTAGTCGGGACTGGAAACTATGGCTACACCTTC.

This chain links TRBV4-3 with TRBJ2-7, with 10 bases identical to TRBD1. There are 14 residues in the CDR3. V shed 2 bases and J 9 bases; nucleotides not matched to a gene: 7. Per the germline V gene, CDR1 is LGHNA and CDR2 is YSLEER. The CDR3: CASSQLGTGEAQYF. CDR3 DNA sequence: TGCGCCAGCAGCCAACTCGGGACAGGGGAAGCGCAGTACTTC.

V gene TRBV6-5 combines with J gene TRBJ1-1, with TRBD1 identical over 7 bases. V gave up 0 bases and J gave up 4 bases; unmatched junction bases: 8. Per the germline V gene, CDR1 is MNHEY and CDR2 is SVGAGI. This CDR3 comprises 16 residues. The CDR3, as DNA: TGTGCCAGCAGTTACTCCGAGACAGGGATGGTCACTGAAGCTTTCTTT. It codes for CASSYSETGMVTEAFF.

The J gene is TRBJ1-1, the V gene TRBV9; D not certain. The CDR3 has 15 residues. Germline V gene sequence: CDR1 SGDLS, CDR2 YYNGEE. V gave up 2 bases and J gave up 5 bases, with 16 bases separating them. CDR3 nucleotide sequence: TGTGCCAGCAGCGTTTTGGGATCACCTGGGACTGAAGCTTTCTTT. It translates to CASSVLGSPGTEAFF. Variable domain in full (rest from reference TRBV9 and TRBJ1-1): DSGVTQTPKHLITATGQRVTLRCSPRSGDLSVYWYQQSLDQGLQFLIQYYNGEERAKGNILERFSAQQFPDLHSELNLSSLELGDSALYFCASSVLGSPGTEAFFGQGTRLTVV.

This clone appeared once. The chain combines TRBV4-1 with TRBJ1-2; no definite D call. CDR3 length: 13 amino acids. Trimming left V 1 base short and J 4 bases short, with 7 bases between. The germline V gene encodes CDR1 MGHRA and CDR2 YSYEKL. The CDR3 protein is CASSQGAGYGYTF. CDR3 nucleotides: TGCGCCAGCAGCCAAGGGGCAGGCTATGGCTACACCTTC.

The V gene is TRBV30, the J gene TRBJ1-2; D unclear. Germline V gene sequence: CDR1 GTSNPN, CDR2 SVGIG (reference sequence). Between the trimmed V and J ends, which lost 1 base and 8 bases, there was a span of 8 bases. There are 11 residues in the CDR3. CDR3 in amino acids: CAWSAGWGYTF. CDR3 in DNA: TGTGCCTGGAGTGCCGGATGGGGCTACACCTTC.

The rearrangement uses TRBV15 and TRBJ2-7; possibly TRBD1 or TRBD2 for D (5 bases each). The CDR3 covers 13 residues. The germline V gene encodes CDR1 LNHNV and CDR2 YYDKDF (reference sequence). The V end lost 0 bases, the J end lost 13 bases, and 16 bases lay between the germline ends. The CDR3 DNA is TGTGCCACCAGCAGAGATTTAGGGGACCCACACTACTTC. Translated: CATSRDLGDPHYF.

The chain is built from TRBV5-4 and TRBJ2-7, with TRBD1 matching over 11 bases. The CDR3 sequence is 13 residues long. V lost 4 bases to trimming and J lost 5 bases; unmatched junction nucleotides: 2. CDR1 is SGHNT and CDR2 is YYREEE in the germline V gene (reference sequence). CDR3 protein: CASSMDRGHEQYF. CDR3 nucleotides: TGTGCCAGCAGCATGGACAGGGGGCACGAGCAGTACTTC.

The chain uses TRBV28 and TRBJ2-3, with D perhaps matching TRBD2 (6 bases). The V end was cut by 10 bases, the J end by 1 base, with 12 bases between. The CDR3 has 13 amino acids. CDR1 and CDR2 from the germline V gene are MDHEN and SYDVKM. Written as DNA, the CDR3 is TGTGCCATAGCAGCGGGCGGCACAGATACGCAGTATTTT. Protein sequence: CAIAAGGTDTQYF.

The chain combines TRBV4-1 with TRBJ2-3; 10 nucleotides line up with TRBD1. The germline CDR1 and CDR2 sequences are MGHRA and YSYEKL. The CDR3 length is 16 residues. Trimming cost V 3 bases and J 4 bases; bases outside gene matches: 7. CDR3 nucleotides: TGCGCCAGCAGCCATAGGACAGGGGGGCGGGCAGATACGCAGTATTTT. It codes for CASSHRTGGRADTQYF.

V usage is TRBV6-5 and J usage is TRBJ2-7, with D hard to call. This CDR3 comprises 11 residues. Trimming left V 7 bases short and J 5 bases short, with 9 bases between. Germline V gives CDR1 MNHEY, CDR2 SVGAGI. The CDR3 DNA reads TGTGCCAGCATCCGTGGGGACGAGCAGTACTTC. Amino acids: CASIRGDEQYF.

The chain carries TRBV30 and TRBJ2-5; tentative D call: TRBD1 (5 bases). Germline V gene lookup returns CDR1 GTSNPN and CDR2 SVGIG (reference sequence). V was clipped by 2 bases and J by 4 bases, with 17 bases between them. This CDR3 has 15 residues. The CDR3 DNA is TGTGCCTGGAGTCAGGACAATCAGTTACCAGAGACCCAGTACTTC. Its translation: CAWSQDNQLPETQYF.